What follows are 25 T cell receptor beta chains derived from one specimen sequenced in a study of blood T cell repertoires in COVID-19. TCRdb's copy holds only in-frame clones and misses some; the assay was immunoSEQ multiplex PCR. This repertoire shows more than 45,000 clones, about 88% found once; its top ten account for roughly 15%. Sequenced sample: peripheral blood. These TCRs come from a human donor with active COVID-19. The donor label of this sample is uncertain.

V usage is TRBV4-3 and J usage is TRBJ1-3; D not certain. The CDR3 is made up of 14 amino acids. The ends were cut back, 6 bases at V and 3 bases at J, with 12 bases in the middle. The germline V gene encodes CDR1 LGHNA and CDR2 YSLEER. The CDR3 sequence is CASSEGVGGNTIYF. The CDR3 nucleotides are TGCGCCAGCAGTGAGGGCGTGGGTGGAAACACCATATATTTT.

The CDR3 here is CASSAGSNHITQYF. CDR3 nucleotides: TGTGCCAGCAGCGCCGGGTCCAACCACATTACGCAGTATTTT. This chain joins TRBV7-2 and TRBJ2-3; no firm D call. V lost 5 bases, J lost 8 bases, and 17 bases lay in between. The germline V gene encodes CDR1 SGHTA and CDR2 FQGNSA. CDR3 length: 14 residues.

This clone showed up just a few times. The chain uses TRBV4-3 and TRBJ2-7; the match to TRBD1 covers 7 bases. Germline trimming cut 1 base from V and 6 bases from J; bases unmatched to any gene: 6. The CDR3 is 14 amino acids. Germline values: CDR1 LGHNA, CDR2 YSLEER. CDR3 sequence reads: CASSQGRQGPEQYF. CDR3 coding DNA: TGCGCCAGCAGCCAAGGCCGACAGGGCCCCGAGCAGTACTTC.

The chain is built from TRBV5-4 and TRBJ2-5; D might be TRBD2 (5 bases). This CDR3 has 16 amino acids. Germline V gene sequence: CDR1 SGHNT, CDR2 YYREEE (reference sequence). Trimming left V 0 bases short and J 2 bases short, with 14 bases between. CDR3 region: CASSLGRGVGQETQYF. As DNA, the CDR3 is TGTGCCAGCAGCTTGGGTCGGGGAGTAGGGCAAGAGACCCAGTACTTC.

This chain joins TRBV11-2 and TRBJ1-6; D is unclear. CDR1 is SGHAT, CDR2 FQNNGV, per germline. The CDR3 runs 16 residues. Trimming removed 0 bases from V and 3 bases from J, with 9 bases in between. In DNA form, the CDR3 reads TGTGCCAGCAGCTTAGATGGGCAGGTCTATAATTCACCCCTCCACTTT. This gives the protein CASSLDGQVYNSPLHF.

V and J are TRBV7-3 and TRBJ2-6; maybe TRBD1 (5 bases). CDR1 SGHTA and CDR2 FQGTGA come from the germline V gene. CDR3 size: 15 residues. V lost 1 base to trimming and J lost 2 bases, with 6 bases between them. The CDR3 loop is CASSLMGPGANVLTF. The CDR3 DNA reads TGTGCCAGCAGCTTAATGGGGCCTGGGGCCAACGTCCTGACTTTC.

The V and J genes are TRBV11-1 and TRBJ1-1; 8 positions agree with TRBD1. Germline V gene lookup returns CDR1 SGHAT and CDR2 FQDESV (reference sequence). The CDR3 is 16 amino acids. J was trimmed by 1 base and V by 3 bases; bases with no gene match: 7. As DNA, the CDR3 is TGTGCCAGCAGCTTCGCCCTCGGGACAGGGAACACTGAAGCTTTCTTT. Amino acid sequence: CASSFALGTGNTEAFF.

The rearrangement links TRBV9 to TRBJ2-7; TRBD1 matches 8 bases. The CDR3 consists of 15 residues. Trimming at V came to 0 bases and at J to 5 bases, leaving 7 bases not matched to a gene. Germline V gene data show CDR1 as SGDLS and CDR2 as YYNGEE. CDR3 in amino acids: CASSVERTGPHEQYF. CDR3 sequence (DNA): TGTGCCAGCAGCGTAGAAAGGACAGGGCCTCACGAGCAGTACTTC.

This clone was detected only a few times. The chain couples TRBV12-3 or TRBV12-4 to TRBJ2-7; TRBD2 aligns across 12 bases. The CDR3 has 13 residues. After removal of 5 bases from V and 7 bases from J, the junction contained 3 bases not matched to a gene. The CDR3 region is CASSATSGGEQYF. The CDR3 DNA reads as TGTGCCAGCAGTGCGACTAGCGGGGGAGAGCAGTACTTC.

The chain uses TRBV18 and TRBJ1-2, with 7 bases matching TRBD1. CDR1 is KGHSH, CDR2 LQKENI, per germline. The CDR3 contains 13 residues. V shed 3 bases and J 5 bases; nucleotides not matched to a gene: 3. The CDR3, as DNA: TGTGCCAGCTCACCCGACAGGGAATATGGCTACACCTTC. This encodes CASSPDREYGYTF. Together with reference TRBV18 and TRBJ1-2, the CDR3 gives the full variable domain: NAGVMQNPRHLVRRRGQEARLRCSPMKGHSHVYWYRQLPEEGLKFMVYLQKENIIDESGMPKERFSAEFPKEGPSILRIQQVVRGDSAAYFCASSPDREYGYTFGSGTRLTVV.

The chain joins TRBV19 to TRBJ2-4, with 8 positions matching TRBD2. With V trimmed by 7 bases and J by 3 bases, 11 bases remained unmatched. The germline V gene has CDR1 LNHDA and CDR2 SQIVND (reference sequence). The CDR3 loop spans 16 amino acids. The CDR3 spells CASTPYSGVSKNIQYF. DNA of the CDR3: TGTGCCAGTACCCCTTATAGCGGGGTGAGCAAAAACATTCAGTACTTC.

The rearrangement links TRBV9 to TRBJ2-2; D might be TRBD1 (5 bases). CDR3 size: 13 residues. Trimming took 3 bases from V and 6 from J, leaving 9 bases between them. The germline V gene has CDR1 SGDLS and CDR2 YYNGEE. CDR3 residues: CASSATVSGELFF. The CDR3 DNA follows: TGTGCCAGCAGCGCGACAGTATCCGGGGAGCTGTTTTTT.

This chain links TRBV4-3 with TRBJ2-3; D is ambiguous. CDR1 is LGHNA and CDR2 is YSLEER in the germline V gene. Trimming stripped 0 bases from V and 0 bases from J, with 19 bases between. The length of the CDR3 is 19 residues. For the CDR3, the DNA is TGCGCCAGCAGCCAAGATTGGGCCGGCAGGTCTTATAGCACAGATACGCAGTATTTT. Amino acids: CASSQDWAGRSYSTDTQYF.

This clone was detected once. The chain employs TRBV3-1 (or the pseudogene TRBV3-2) and TRBJ1-2; 10 bases agree with TRBD1. The V segment lost 3 bases and the J segment 4 bases; nucleotides outside the gene matches: 11. This CDR3 has 17 residues. Germline-derived CDR1 and CDR2 are LGHDT and YNNKEL (reference sequence). This CDR3 is CASSHLDRGARGYGYTF. As DNA, the CDR3 is TGTGCCAGCAGCCACCTGGACAGGGGGGCCCGAGGCTATGGCTACACCTTC.

Here the CDR3 DNA reads TGTGCCACCAGTCAATCAGATACGCAGTATTTT. Protein: CATSQSDTQYF. V is TRBV24-1 and J is TRBJ2-3; unclear D gene. Looked up from germline, CDR1 is KGHDR and CDR2 is SFDVKD. This CDR3 has 11 amino acids. V dropped 6 bases and J dropped 4 bases, with 4 bases sitting between them.

The V gene is TRBV7-2, the J gene TRBJ1-1; 11 bases fit TRBD1. The CDR3 contains 16 residues. Trimming at V came to 5 bases and at J to 5 bases, leaving 10 bases not matched to a gene. Germline V lookup: CDR1 SGHTA, CDR2 FQGNSA. CDR3 protein: CASSTAGTGGLTEAFF. The CDR3 bases are TGTGCCAGCAGCACCGCCGGGACAGGGGGATTAACTGAAGCTTTCTTT.

This clone was seen only a few times. The CDR3 DNA reads as TGCGCCAGCAGCACAGGGGACAGGGTAGGGGATGGCTACACCTTC. Protein sequence: CASSTGDRVGDGYTF. This rearrangement joins TRBV5-1 to TRBJ1-2; 9 bases are shared with TRBD1. Germline V gene data show CDR1 as SGHRS and CDR2 as YFSETQ. This CDR3 spans 15 amino acids. V shed 4 bases and J 6 bases; nucleotides not matched to a gene: 10.

The chain is built from TRBV18 and TRBJ1-1, with D tentatively TRBD1 (6 bases). The CDR3 is made up of 16 amino acids. The V end was cut by 6 bases, the J end by 1 base, with 18 bases between. CDR1 and CDR2 (germline): KGHSH, LQKENI. CDR3 sequence: CASSPRGRGQNTEAFF. In DNA, the CDR3 is TGTGCCAGCTCCCCCAGGGGTAGGGGCCAGAACACTGAAGCTTTCTTT.

The chain combines TRBV2 with TRBJ2-7; the match to TRBD1 covers 7 bases. CDR1 and CDR2 (germline): SNHLY, FYNNEI. The CDR3 is made up of 14 amino acids. J was trimmed by 1 base and V by 8 bases; bases with no gene match: 8. The CDR3 here is CASDELDRSYEQYF. CDR3 in DNA: TGTGCCAGCGACGAATTGGACAGGTCCTACGAGCAGTACTTC.

The V call is TRBV9, the J call TRBJ1-3; 8 bases are shared with TRBD1. The V segment lost 4 bases and the J segment 2 bases; nucleotides outside the gene matches: 8. The CDR3 extends over 16 amino acids. Germline CDR1 and CDR2: SGDLS and YYNGEE. Here the CDR3 reads CASSTPRTGPGNTIYF. The CDR3 coding sequence is TGTGCCAGCAGCACTCCCCGGACAGGGCCTGGAAACACCATATATTTT.

The chain uses TRBV5-1 and TRBJ2-3, with TRBD2 matching over 9 bases. CDR3 length: 15 amino acids. Germline V CDR1 and CDR2: SGHRS, YFSETQ. Trimming took 5 bases from V and 5 from J; bases not matched to a gene: 9. CDR3 residues: CASSRGGGAGDTQYF. The CDR3 DNA sequence: TGCGCCAGCAGTCGGGGCGGGGGGGCCGGAGATACGCAGTATTTT.

This clone was picked up one time. The chain joins TRBV4-2 to TRBJ2-1, with 7 bases that match TRBD2. Germline V gene lookup returns CDR1 LGHNA and CDR2 YNFKEQ. V lost 0 bases and J lost 3; bases outside the gene matches: 5. The length of the CDR3 is 16 residues. Written as DNA, the CDR3 is TGTGCCAGCAGCCAAGATCTGGGCGGGGGCTACAATGAGCAGTTCTTC. This translates into CASSQDLGGGYNEQFF.

This clone occurred many times. This sequence joins TRBV6-5 and TRBJ1-2, with D tentatively TRBD1 (6 bases). The length of the CDR3 is 13 residues. The ends were cut back, 5 bases at V and 8 bases at J, with 15 bases in the middle. Germline-derived CDR1 and CDR2 are MNHEY and SVGAGI. The CDR3 is CASSIQGSGGYTF. Written as DNA, the CDR3 is TGTGCCAGCAGTATACAGGGTTCAGGCGGCTACACCTTC.

The chain joins TRBV6-5 to TRBJ1-5; TRBD1 matches 7 bases. Germline values: CDR1 MNHEY, CDR2 SVGAGI. The V gene end was trimmed by 6 bases and the J gene end by 0 bases; junction bases not matched to a gene: 5. The CDR3 loop spans 15 amino acids. In DNA form, the CDR3 reads TGTGCCAGCAGCACAGGGGTCAATAGCAATCAGCCCCAGCATTTT. Translating it yields CASSTGVNSNQPQHF.

The V gene is TRBV5-1, the J gene TRBJ2-5; D gene uncertain. This CDR3 is 14 amino acids long. The V gene's germline CDR1 is SGHRS and CDR2 YFSETQ. The V end lost 4 bases, the J end lost 3 bases, and 13 bases lay between the germline ends. The CDR3 here is CASSPSPTEETQYF. DNA of the CDR3: TGCGCCAGCAGCCCCAGCCCGACTGAAGAGACCCAGTACTTC. Full variable domain (rest looked up from reference TRBV5-1 and TRBJ2-5): KAGVTQTPRYLIKTRGQQVTLSCSPISGHRSVSWYQQTPGQGLQFLFEYFSETQRNKGNFPGRFSGRQFSNSRSEMNVSTLELGDSALYLCASSPSPTEETQYFGPGTRLLVL.